The table lists the clone carrying this T cell receptor beta chain with a few counts. The antigen remains undetermined. Using its own MiXCR run on the reads, TCRdb lists one record per CDR3 protein. This table holds about 480,000 distinct CDR3 sequences, around a third found once. This sample was included in a study of T cell repertoires in cytomegalovirus infection. Background on the study: Alongside well-studied HLA-B-restricted CMV epitopes, recently identified HLA-C-restricted CMV epitopes were also used. The public TCR beta signatures pointed to both CMV infection and matching HLA type.

Findings and caveats of the study: Across the ex vivo response, the dominant clonotypes were HLA-C-restricted CMV-specific TCR beta clonotypes. Carriers of CMV plus the relevant HLA were identified by cumulative public TCR beta family frequency.

Looked up from germline, CDR1 is SEHNR and CDR2 is FQNEAQ (reference sequence). V shed 5 bases and J shed 4 bases, with 6 bases lying between them. There are 12 residues in the CDR3. The receptor was isolated from a human donor in good health (CMV status not recorded). Some clones in this sample may be carry-over from other donors' samples. Sequenced here: cultured PBMCs, sampled from culture after CMV antigen stimulation. The chain has TRBV7-9 and TRBJ2-1; no clear D gene. CDR3 DNA: TGTGCCAGCAGCGCGACTTACAATGAGCAGTTCTTC. This translates into CASSATYNEQFF.